This T cell receptor (beta chain) was sequenced in a study of CXCR3-negative and CXCR3-positive naive CD8 T cells. Study-level points and caveats: A higher hydrophobicity marked the TRB CDR3s of CXCR3-positive naive cells versus CXCR3-negative naive cells. Partly lower CXCR3 expression followed cryopreservation, and most assays relied on fresh PBMCs. Across naive subsets, surface CD5 expression was comparable, and TCR strength was inferred from properties of the TRB CDR3. Memory cells showed distinct TRBV-TRBJ patterns, while the two naive subsets matched.

Notes on this clonotype: The antigen remains undetermined.

With UMI labels, 5' RACE was used to prepare the TRB cDNA libraries. TCRdb reprocessed the 5' RACE reads, with one entry per CDR3 protein and no DNA. The sample includes some 150,000 distinct CDR3 sequences. This clonotype was sampled from a human donor in good health. Some clones in this sample may be carry-over from other donors' samples. The specimen was naive CXCR3+ CD8+ T cells from blood. As for subset: CD45RO-CCR7+CD27+CD95- naive CD8+ T cells expressing CXCR3 (TNR3+).

CDR3 protein: CASRAGWTGELFF. This rearrangement joins TRBV28 to TRBJ2-2; TCRdb proposes TRBD2, but this gene call is untestable without DNA. The CDR3 is made up of 13 amino acids. Germline V lookup: CDR1 MDHEN, CDR2 SYDVKM.